Reported below is one TCR beta chain. Its antigen is still unknown. Each CDR3 protein gets one entry after TCRdb re-called the 5' RACE reads with MiXCR. The sample yields about 49,000 distinct CDR3 sequences, 27% seen once. This record comes from a study of T-cell memory formation after mild COVID-19. The overall study: TCR clusters were mostly donor specific. General study findings and limits: Certain responding clones were present in pre-infection memory, suggesting participation of cross-reactive memory.

This CDR3 has 16 residues. Germline CDR1 is KGHDR and CDR2 is SFDVKD. The junction had 8 bases not matched to a gene; V was cut back by 5 bases and J by 3 bases. The chain has TRBV24-1 and TRBJ2-1; 8 positions match TRBD1. Sequences were obtained from PBMCs or a T cell subset sorted from them (not recorded which). The source is a man aged 18 to 30 who had mild COVID-19 (a few samples of this study predate the infection). Cell type and time point are not known. CDR3 residues: CATSGKGQGIYNEQFF. As DNA, the CDR3 is TGTGCCACCAGTGGCAAAGGACAGGGAATCTACAATGAGCAGTTCTTC.